This TCR beta chain came from a study of graft-versus-host responses after intestinal transplantation. Notes on the study in general: Recipient marrow contained GvH clones, some of which appeared first in ileum or blood.

Some clones are missing from TCRdb's copy, which holds only in-frame ones; the method was immunoSEQ multiplex PCR. Here the sample spans roughly 120,000 clones, about 95% being singletons. The sample holds one count of this clone. Antigen unknown. The CDR3 has 16 amino acids. The ends lost 3 bases at V and 7 bases at J; junction bases unmatched: 8. The germline V gene encodes CDR1 LGHNA and CDR2 YNFKEQ. The clonotype was recovered from a human donor who received an intestinal transplant. This specimen was unstimulated CD8+ T cells sorted from spleen or lymph node cells, taken before intestinal transplant. V is TRBV4-2 and J is TRBJ2-1, with 11 bases identical to TRBD2. The CDR3 sequence: CASSHELAGVVNEQFF. Written as DNA, the CDR3 is TGTGCCAGCAGCCATGAACTAGCGGGAGTAGTAAATGAGCAGTTCTTC.